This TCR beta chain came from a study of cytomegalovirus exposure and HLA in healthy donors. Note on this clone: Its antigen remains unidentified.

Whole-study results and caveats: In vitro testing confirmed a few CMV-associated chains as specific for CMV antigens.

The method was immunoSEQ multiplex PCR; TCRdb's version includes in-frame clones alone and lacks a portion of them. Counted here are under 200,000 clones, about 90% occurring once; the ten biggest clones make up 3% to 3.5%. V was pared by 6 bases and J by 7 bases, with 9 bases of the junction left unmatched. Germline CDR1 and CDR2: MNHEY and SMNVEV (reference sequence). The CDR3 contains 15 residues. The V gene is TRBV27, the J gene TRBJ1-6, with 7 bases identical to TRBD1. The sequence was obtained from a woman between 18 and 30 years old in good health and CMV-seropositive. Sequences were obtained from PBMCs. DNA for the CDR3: TGTGCCAGCAGAACCGACAGGGTCCTAAATTCACCCCTCCACTTT. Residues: CASRTDRVLNSPLHF.